The sequence of this T cell receptor (beta chain) was determined in a study of T cells in tuberculosis. Sorting used thawed, overnight-rested PBMC stained with anti-CD3, a viability dye and GMM-loaded CD1B tetramer. C32 glucose monomycolate from Rhodococcus equi was loaded onto the CD1B tetramers. Before cryopreservation, the sorted PBMC lost their CD14-expressing monocytes. Tetramer-negative cells, approximately 100,000 per donor, were also sorted. Method: immunoSEQ multiplex PCR; TCRdb's copy keeps in-frame clones and lacks some. This table has around 60,000 clones, 81% appearing once. CDR3 length equals 13 residues. Germline assignment: CDR1 SGHKS and CDR2 YYEKEE (reference sequence). The V end lost 6 bases, the J end lost 3 bases, and 10 bases lay between the germline ends.

The chain uses TRBV5-5 and TRBJ1-5; D remains unclear. Input material: CD1b-GMM tetramer-negative cells sorted from PBMCs. The sequence was obtained from an adult woman with latent tuberculosis. The CDR3 sequence is CASNRDFNQPQHF. For the CDR3, the DNA is TGTGCCAGCAATCGGGATTTCAATCAGCCCCAGCATTTT.